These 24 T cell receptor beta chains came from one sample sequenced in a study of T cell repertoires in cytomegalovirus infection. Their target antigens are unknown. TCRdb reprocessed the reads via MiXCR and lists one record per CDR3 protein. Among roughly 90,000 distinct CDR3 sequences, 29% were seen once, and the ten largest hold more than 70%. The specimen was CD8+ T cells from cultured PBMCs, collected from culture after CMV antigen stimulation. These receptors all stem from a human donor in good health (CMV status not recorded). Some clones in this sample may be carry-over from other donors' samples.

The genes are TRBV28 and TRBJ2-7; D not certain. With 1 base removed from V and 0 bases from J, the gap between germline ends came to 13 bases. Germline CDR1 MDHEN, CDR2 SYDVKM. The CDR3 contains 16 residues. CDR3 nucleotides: TGTGCCAGCAGTTTATCATGGACGGAAAGCTCCTACGAGCAGTACTTC. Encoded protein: CASSLSWTESSYEQYF.

CDR3 bases: TGTGCCAGCAGTGAGGGCACTGCGGACACTGAAGCTTTCTTT. Translated: CASSEGTADTEAFF. This chain joins TRBV2 and TRBJ1-1; D is uncertain. There are 14 residues in the CDR3. Trimming removed 3 bases at V and 3 bases at J, with 11 bases between. Germline V gene sequence: CDR1 SNHLY, CDR2 FYNNEI.

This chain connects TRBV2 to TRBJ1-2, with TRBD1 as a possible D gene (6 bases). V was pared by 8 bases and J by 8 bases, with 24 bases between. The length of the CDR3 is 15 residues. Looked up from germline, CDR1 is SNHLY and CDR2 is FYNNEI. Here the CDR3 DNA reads TGTGCCAGCCTCCCCACAGGGTCCCTTTCAGTCGGCTACACCTTC. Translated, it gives CASLPTGSLSVGYTF. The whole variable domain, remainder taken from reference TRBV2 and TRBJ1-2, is EPEVTQTPSHQVTQMGQEVILRCVPISNHLYFYWYRQILGQKVEFLVSFYNNEISEKSEIFDDQFSVERPDGSNFTLKIRSTKLEDSAMYFCASLPTGSLSVGYTFGSGTRLTVV.

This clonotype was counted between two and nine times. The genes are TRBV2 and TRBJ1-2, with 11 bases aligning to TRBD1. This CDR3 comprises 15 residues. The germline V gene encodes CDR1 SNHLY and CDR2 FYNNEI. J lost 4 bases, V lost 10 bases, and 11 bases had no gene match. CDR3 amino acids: CATTDGTGGPYGYTF. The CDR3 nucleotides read TGTGCCACCACGGACGGGACAGGGGGGCCCTATGGCTACACCTTC.

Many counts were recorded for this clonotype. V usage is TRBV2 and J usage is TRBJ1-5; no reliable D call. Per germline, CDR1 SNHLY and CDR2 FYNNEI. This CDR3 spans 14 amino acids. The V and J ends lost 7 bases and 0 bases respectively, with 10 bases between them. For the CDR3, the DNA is TGTGCCAGCATGAATGGTTATAGCAATCAGCCCCAGCATTTT. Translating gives CASMNGYSNQPQHF.

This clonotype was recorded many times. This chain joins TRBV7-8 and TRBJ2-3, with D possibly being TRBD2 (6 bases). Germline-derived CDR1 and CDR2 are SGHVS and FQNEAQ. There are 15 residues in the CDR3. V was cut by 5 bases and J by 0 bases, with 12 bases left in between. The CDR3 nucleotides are TGTGCCAGCAGCCCTAGCGTAGTAAGCACAGATACGCAGTATTTT. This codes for CASSPSVVSTDTQYF.

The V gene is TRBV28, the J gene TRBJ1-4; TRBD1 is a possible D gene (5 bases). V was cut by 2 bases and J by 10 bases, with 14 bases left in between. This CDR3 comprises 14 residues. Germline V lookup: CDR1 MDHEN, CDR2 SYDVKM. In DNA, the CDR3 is TGTGCCAGCAGTTTACCCTACGAAGGGGTAAAACTGTTTTTT. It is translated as CASSLPYEGVKLFF.

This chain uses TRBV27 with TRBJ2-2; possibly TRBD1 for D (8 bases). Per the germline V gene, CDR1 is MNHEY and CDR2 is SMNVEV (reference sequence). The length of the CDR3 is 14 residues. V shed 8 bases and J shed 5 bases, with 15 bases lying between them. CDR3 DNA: TGTGCCAGCGGGAGGGGACAGGTGACCGGGGAGCTGTTTTTT. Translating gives CASGRGQVTGELFF.

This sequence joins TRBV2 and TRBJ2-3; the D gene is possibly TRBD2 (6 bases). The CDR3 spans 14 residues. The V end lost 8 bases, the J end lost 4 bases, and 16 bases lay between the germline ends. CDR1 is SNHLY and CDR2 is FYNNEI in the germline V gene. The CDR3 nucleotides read TGTGCCAGCCTCAGGGAGGTCTTACCAGATACGCAGTATTTT. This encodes CASLREVLPDTQYF. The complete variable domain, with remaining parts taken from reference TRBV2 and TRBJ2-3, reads EPEVTQTPSHQVTQMGQEVILRCVPISNHLYFYWYRQILGQKVEFLVSFYNNEISEKSEIFDDQFSVERPDGSNFTLKIRSTKLEDSAMYFCASLREVLPDTQYFGPGTRLTVL.

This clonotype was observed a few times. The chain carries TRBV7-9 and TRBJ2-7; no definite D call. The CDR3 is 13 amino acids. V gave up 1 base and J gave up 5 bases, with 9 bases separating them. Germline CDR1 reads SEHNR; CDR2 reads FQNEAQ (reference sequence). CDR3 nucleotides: TGTGCCAGCAGCTTAGGCGTCCTAGACGAGCAGTACTTC. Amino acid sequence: CASSLGVLDEQYF.

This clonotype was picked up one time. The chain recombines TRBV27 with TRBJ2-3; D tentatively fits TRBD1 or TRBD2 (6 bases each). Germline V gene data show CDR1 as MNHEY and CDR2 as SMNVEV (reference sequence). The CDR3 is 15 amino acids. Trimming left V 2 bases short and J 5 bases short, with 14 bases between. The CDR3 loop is CASSLIRGAEDTQYF. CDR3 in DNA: TGTGCCAGCAGTTTAATTAGGGGGGCGGAAGATACGCAGTATTTT.

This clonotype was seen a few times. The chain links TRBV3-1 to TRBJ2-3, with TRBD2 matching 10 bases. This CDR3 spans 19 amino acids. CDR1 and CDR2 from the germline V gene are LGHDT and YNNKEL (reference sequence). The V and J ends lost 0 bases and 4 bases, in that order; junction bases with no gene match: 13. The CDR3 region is CASSQDNKELAGPSDTQYF. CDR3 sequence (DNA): TGTGCCAGCAGCCAAGATAATAAGGAACTAGCGGGGCCCTCAGATACGCAGTATTTT.

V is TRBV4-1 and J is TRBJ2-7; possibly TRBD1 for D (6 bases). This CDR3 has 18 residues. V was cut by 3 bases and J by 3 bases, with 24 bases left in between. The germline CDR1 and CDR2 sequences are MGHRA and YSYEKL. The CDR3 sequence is CASSQQEVAGALNYEQYF. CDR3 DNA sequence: TGCGCCAGCAGCCAGCAAGAAGTCGCAGGGGCCCTGAACTACGAGCAGTACTTC.

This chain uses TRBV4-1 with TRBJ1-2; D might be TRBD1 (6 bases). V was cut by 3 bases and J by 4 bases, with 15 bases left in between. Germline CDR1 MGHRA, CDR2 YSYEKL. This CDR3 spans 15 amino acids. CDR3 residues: CASSQTGLISYGYTF. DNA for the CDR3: TGCGCCAGCAGCCAGACAGGTCTAATCTCCTATGGCTACACCTTC.

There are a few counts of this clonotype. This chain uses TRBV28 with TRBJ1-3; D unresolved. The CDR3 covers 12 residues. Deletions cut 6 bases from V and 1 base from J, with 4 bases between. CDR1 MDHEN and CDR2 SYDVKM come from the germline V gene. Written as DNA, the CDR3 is TGTGCCAGCAGAGGGTCTGGAAACACCATATATTTT. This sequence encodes CASRGSGNTIYF.

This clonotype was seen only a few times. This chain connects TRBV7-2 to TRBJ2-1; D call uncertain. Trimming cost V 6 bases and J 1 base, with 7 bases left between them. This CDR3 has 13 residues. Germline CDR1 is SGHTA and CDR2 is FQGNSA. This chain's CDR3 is CASSSNSYNEQFF. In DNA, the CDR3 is TGTGCCAGCAGTTCCAATTCCTACAATGAGCAGTTCTTC.

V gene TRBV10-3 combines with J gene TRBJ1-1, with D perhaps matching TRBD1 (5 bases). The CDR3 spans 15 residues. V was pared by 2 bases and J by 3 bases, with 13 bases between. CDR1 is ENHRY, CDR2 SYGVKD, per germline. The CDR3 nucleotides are TGTGCCATCAGTGAGCCCCAGGGCCCTGACACTGAAGCTTTCTTT. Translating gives CAISEPQGPDTEAFF.

As DNA, the CDR3 is TGCGCCAGCAGCCCGGGACTAGCTGACGAGCAGTACTTC. Residues: CASSPGLADEQYF. The chain carries TRBV4-1 and TRBJ2-7; 9 nucleotides agree with TRBD2. The CDR3 loop spans 13 amino acids. CDR1 and CDR2 (germline): MGHRA, YSYEKL. V shed 4 bases, J shed 5 bases, and the junction held 3 bases outside the gene matches.

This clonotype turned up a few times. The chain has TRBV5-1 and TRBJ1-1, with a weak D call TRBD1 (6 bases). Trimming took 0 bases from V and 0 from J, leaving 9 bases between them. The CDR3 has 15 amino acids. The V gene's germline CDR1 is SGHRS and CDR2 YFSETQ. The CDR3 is CASSLVGQLNTEAFF. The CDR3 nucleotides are TGCGCCAGCAGCTTGGTGGGACAACTGAACACTGAAGCTTTCTTT.

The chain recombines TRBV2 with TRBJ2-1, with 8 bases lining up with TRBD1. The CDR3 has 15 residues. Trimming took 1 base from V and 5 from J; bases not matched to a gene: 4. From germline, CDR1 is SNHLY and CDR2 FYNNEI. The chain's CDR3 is CASSEGQGWHNEQFF. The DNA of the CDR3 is TGTGCCAGCAGTGAAGGACAGGGGTGGCACAATGAGCAGTTCTTC.

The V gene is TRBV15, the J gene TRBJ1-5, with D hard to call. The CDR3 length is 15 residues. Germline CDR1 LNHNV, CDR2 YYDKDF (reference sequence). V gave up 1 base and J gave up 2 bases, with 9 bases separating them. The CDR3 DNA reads TGTGCCACCAGCAGAGGAAGGGCCGGCAATCAGCCCCAGCATTTT. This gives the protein CATSRGRAGNQPQHF.

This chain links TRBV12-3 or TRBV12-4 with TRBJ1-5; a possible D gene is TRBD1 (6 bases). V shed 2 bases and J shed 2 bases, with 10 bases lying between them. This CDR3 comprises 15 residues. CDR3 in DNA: TGTGCCAGCAGTTTAACCGGACAGCGCAATCAGCCCCAGCATTTT. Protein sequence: CASSLTGQRNQPQHF.

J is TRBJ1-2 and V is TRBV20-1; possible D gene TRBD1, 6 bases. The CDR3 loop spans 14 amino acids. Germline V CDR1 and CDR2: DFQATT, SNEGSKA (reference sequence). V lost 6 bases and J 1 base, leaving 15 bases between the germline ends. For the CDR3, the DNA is TGCAGTGCCCCGCCGGGGGGCAGTAACTATGGCTACACCTTC. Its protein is CSAPPGGSNYGYTF.

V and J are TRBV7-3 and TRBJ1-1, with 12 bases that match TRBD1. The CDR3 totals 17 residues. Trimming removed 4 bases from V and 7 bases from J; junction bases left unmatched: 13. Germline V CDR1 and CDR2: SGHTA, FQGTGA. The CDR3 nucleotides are TGTGCCAGCAGCTCAACCCCCGGGACAGGGGGCCGAAGTGAAGCTTTCTTT. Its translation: CASSSTPGTGGRSEAFF.